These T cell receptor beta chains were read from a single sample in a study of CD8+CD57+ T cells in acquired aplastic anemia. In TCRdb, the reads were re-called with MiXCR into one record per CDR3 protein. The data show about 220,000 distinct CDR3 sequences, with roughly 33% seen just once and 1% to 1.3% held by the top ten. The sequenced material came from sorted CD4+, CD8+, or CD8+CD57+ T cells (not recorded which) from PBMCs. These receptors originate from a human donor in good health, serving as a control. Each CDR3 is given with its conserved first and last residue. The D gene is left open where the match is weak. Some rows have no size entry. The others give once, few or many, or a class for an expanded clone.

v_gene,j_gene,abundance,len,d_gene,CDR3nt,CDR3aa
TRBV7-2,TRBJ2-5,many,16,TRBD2,TGTGCCAGCAGCTTAGCTATAGCGGGGGGCGGGGAGACCCAGTACTTC,CASSLAIAGGGETQYF
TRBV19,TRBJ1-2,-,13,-,TGTGCCAGTAGTATGCCAGCCAGCTCTGGAAACACCTTC,CASSMPASSGNTF
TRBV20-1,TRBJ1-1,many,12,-,TGCAGTGCTAGAGCGGTGACCGCTGAAGCTTTCTTT,CSARAVTAEAFF
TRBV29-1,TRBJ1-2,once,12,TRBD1,TGCAGCGTTGAAAACCAGGGGGATGGCTACACCTTC,CSVENQGDGYTF
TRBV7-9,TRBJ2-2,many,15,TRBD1,TGTGCCAGCAGTGGACAGGGGAGGAACACCGGGGAGCTGTTTTTT,CASSGQGRNTGELFF
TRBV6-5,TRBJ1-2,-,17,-,TGTGCCAGCAGTTACTCTATCAGTATGGATTTCCTCTATGGCTACACCTTC,CASSYSISMDFLYGYTF
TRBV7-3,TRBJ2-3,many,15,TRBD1,TGTGCCAGCAGCTTTAATACAGGGGGCACAGATACGCAGTATTTT,CASSFNTGGTDTQYF
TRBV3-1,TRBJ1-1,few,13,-,TGTGCCAGCAGCCAAGGAGGACAGTCTGAAGCTTTCTTT,CASSQGGQSEAFF
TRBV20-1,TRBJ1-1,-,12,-,TGCAGTGCTAGAAAGAATCCGGGACGAACTTTCTTT,CSARKNPGRTFF
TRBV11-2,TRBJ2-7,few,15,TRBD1,TGTGCCAGCAGATCGCCGGGACAGGGTCGGCTTCAGCAGTACTTC,CASRSPGQGRLQQYF
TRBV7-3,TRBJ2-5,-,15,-,TGTGCCAGCAGCTTAATGAGCGGTGGGGGGGAGACCCAGTACTTC,CASSLMSGGGETQYF
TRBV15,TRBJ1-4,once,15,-,TGTGCCACCAGCAGGGTCGGCGCAACTAGTGAAAAACTGTTTTTT,CATSRVGATSEKLFF
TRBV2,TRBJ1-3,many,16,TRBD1,TGTGCCAGCACCTCACAGGGGGTCTTATCTGGAAACACCATATATTTT,CASTSQGVLSGNTIYF
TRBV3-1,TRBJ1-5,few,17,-,TGTGCCAGCAGCCAAGGTATTAGACCAGCTAGCAATCAGCCCCAGCATTTT,CASSQGIRPASNQPQHF
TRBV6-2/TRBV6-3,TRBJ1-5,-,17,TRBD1,TGTGCCAGCAGGATAGGATTTAAGGGGGCTGTAGATCAGCCCCAGCATTTT,CASRIGFKGAVDQPQHF
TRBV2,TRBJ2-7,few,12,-,TGTGCCAGCAGTGAGCGATCCTACGAGCAGTACTTC,CASSERSYEQYF
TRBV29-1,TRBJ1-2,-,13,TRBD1,TGCAGCGTTGAGGAACAGGGGGCCGGTGGCTACACCTTC,CSVEEQGAGGYTF
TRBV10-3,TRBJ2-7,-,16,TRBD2,TGTGCCATCAGTGCTAGGGGGGGACTAGTAGGATACGAGCAGTACTTC,CAISARGGLVGYEQYF
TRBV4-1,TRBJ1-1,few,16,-,TGCGCCAGCAGCCCCGGGCTGCTAGATATCGGGGGGGAAGCTTTCTTT,CASSPGLLDIGGEAFF
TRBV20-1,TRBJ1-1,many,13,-,TGCAGTGCTAAAACAGACTTCTACACTGAAGCTTTCTTT,CSAKTDFYTEAFF
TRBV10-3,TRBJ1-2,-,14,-,TGTGCCATCAGTGGACAGAAAACTAACTATGGCTACACCTTC,CAISGQKTNYGYTF
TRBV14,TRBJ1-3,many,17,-,TGTGCCAGCAGCCAAGATCGGGCGGCAGCAACTGGAAACACCATATATTTT,CASSQDRAAATGNTIYF
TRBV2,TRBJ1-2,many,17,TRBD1,TGTGCCAGCAGTTTGACCGGGACAGTTCGCGGGGCGTATGGCTACACCTTC,CASSLTGTVRGAYGYTF
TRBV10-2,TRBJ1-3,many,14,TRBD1,TGCGCCAGCAGTCAGGGGGGGCCTGCCAACACCATATATTTT,CASSQGGPANTIYF
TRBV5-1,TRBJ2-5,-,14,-,TGCGCCAGCAGCTTGGCCCCAGGGGTAGAGACCCAGTACTTC,CASSLAPGVETQYF
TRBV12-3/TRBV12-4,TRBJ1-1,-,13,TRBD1,TGTGCCAGCAGTTTTGCAGGGGGGTTGGGAGCTTTCTTT,CASSFAGGLGAFF
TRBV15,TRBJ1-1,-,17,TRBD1,TGTGCCACCAGCAGAAACAGGGGGGTCGACATGAACACTGAAGCTTTCTTT,CATSRNRGVDMNTEAFF
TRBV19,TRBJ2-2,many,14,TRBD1,TGTGCCAGTACCGACAGGGGACGCACCGGGGAGCTGTTTTTT,CASTDRGRTGELFF
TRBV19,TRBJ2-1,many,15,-,TGTGCCAGTAGTAACCAACGTCAGGAGGGGGATGAGCAGTTCTTC,CASSNQRQEGDEQFF
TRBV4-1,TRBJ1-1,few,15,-,TGCGCCAGCAGAGGACAGCCCGGAGGTAGCACTGAAGCTTTCTTT,CASRGQPGGSTEAFF
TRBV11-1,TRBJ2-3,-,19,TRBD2,TGTGCCAGCAGCTTAGCCCCCACCCTAGCGGGAGGGGGCAGCGGTACGCAGTATTTT,CASSLAPTLAGGGSGTQYF
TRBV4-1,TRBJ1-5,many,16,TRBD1,TGCGCCAGCAGCCAAGCTGGGACAGGGCACAATCAGCCCCAGCATTTT,CASSQAGTGHNQPQHF
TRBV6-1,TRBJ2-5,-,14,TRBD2,TGTGCCAGCAAGTTGGGACTAGGAGAAGAGACCCAGTACTTC,CASKLGLGEETQYF
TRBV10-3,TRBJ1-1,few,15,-,TGTGCCATCAGTGAGTCGCAGGCCTTGAACACTGAAGCTTTCTTT,CAISESQALNTEAFF
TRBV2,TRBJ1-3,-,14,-,TGTGCCAGCAGTGAACGGACCTCTGGAAACACCATATATTTT,CASSERTSGNTIYF
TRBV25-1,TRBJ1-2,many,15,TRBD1,TGTGCCAGCAGTGAACCTCGACAGGGGTCCTATGGCTACACCTTC,CASSEPRQGSYGYTF
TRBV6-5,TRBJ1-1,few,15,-,TGTGCCAGCAGTTATAGTGGGGCTTGGAACACTGAAGCTTTCTTT,CASSYSGAWNTEAFF
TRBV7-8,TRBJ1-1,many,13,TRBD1,TGTGCCAGCAGCTTAGCGGGACAGGGTCGAGCTTTCTTT,CASSLAGQGRAFF
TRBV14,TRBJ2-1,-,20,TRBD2,TGTGCCAGCAGCCAAGATCGGGCTAGCGGGAGGCTTACTCCTGACAATGAGCAGTTCTTC,CASSQDRASGRLTPDNEQFF
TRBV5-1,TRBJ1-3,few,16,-,TGCGCCAGCAGCCGAACACCCTGGGCGGAAGGAAACACCATATATTTT,CASSRTPWAEGNTIYF
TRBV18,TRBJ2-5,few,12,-,TGTGCCAGCCAAGACAATCAAGAGACCCAGTACTTC,CASQDNQETQYF
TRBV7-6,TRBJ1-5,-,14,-,TGTGCCAGCAGGGGGGCCCTTAGCAATCAGCCCCAGCATTTT,CASRGALSNQPQHF
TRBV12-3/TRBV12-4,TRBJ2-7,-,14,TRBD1,TGTGCCAGCAGTTTTGACAGGGAGTCCTACGAGCAGTACTTC,CASSFDRESYEQYF
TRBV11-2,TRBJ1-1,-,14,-,TGTGCCAGCAGCTTAAAGGGGGGTGGCACTGAAGCTTTCTTT,CASSLKGGGTEAFF
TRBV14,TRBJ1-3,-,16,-,TGTGCCAGCAGCCAAAGACAGAGGTCATCTGGAAACACCATATATTTT,CASSQRQRSSGNTIYF
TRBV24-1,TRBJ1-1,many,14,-,TGTGCCACCAGTGATTCGAGCAGGGACACTGAAGCTTTCTTT,CATSDSSRDTEAFF
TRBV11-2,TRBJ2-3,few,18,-,TGTGCCAGCAGCAATCTCGGACGAGCGACAGATGGGGCAGATACGCAGTATTTT,CASSNLGRATDGADTQYF
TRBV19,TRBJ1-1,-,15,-,TGTGCCAGTAGTATCAGGGGACGGAAGAACACTGAAGCTTTCTTT,CASSIRGRKNTEAFF
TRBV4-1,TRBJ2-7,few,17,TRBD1,TGCGCCAGCAGCCAAGAAGCCCTGGCAGGGGGCTCCTACGAGCAGTACTTC,CASSQEALAGGSYEQYF
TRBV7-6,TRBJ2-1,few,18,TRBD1,TGTGCCAGCAGCTTAGCCGCAAGACAGGGGGCGCCCTACAATGAGCAGTTCTTC,CASSLAARQGAPYNEQFF
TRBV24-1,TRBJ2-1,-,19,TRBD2,TGTGCCACCAGTGATACCCTAGCGGGGGACTTTAGCTCCTACAATGAGCAGTTCTTC,CATSDTLAGDFSSYNEQFF
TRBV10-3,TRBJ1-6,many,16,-,TGTGCCATCAGTGAGTCCTCGGCCAGGACGAATTCACCCCTCCACTTT,CAISESSARTNSPLHF
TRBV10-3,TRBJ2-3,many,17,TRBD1,TGTGCCATCAGTGGTTTCCCCGGGACAGGGAGCACAGATACGCAGTATTTT,CAISGFPGTGSTDTQYF
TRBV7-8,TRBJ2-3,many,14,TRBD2,TGTGCCAGCAGCCCCCGCGGGAGGGAAGATACGCAGTATTTT,CASSPRGREDTQYF
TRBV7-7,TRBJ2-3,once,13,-,TGTGCCAGCAGCAAGACTTCAGGAGATACGCAGTATTTT,CASSKTSGDTQYF
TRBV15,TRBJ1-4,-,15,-,TGTGCCACCACCCCCCGAAAGGTCTTGAGTGAAAAACTGTTTTTT,CATTPRKVLSEKLFF
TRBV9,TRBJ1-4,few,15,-,TGTGCCAGCAGCCCCCAAGGACAGTTTAATGAAAAACTGTTTTTT,CASSPQGQFNEKLFF
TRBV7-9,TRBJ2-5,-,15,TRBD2,TGTGCCAGCAGCAACGGACTAGCGGGGGCTGAGACCCAGTACTTC,CASSNGLAGAETQYF
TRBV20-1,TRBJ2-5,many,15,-,TGCAGTGCTAGAGATGGGCGTAGAATCCAAGAGACCCAGTACTTC,CSARDGRRIQETQYF